This T cell receptor beta chain was recovered during a study of tumor-infiltrating lymphocytes in oesophageal squamous cell carcinoma. This clonotype was counted a few times. This likely comes from a read error, as the CDR3 has no conserved phenylalanine or tryptophan at its end. The DNA is omitted, as the CDR3 cannot be located on it reliably, and the CDR3 follows TCRdb's listing. TCRdb reprocessed the PCR reads via MiXCR and lists one record per CDR3 protein. Among 16,000 or so distinct CDR3 sequences listed, 35% to 50% were seen once. The CDR3 comprises 8 residues, both ends counted. CDR1 and CDR2 from the germline V gene are MDHEN and SYDVKM.

The clonotype comes from a male donor with esophageal squamous cell carcinoma. The sequencing input was esophageal tumor tissue. The genes are TRBV28 and TRBJ1-6. CDR3 in amino acids: CASRKLGG.